The source of this T cell receptor (beta chain) is a study of circulating CD8 cells and anti-PD-1 response in melanoma. Looking at the study overall: Patients received intravenous nivolumab, 3 mg/kg, every 2 weeks. Findings and caveats of the study: At M1, fewer than 7% of TRB clonotypes appeared in multiple subsets. DNEG was most diverse; TIGIT repertoires were least diverse.

This clonotype counts as large. Its antigen is unknown. Looked up from germline, CDR1 is MDHEN and CDR2 is SYDVKM. This CDR3 region has 15 residues. J was trimmed by 1 base and V by 2 bases; bases with no gene match: 1. Each library started from around 14 ng of total RNA using the QIAseq Immune Repertoire TCR panel. TCRdb reprocessed the reads with MiXCR, giving one entry per CDR3 protein. The sample lists about 610 distinct CDR3 sequences, around 5% seen once, with roughly 38% in the top ten. Sorting of live CD3+CD8+TCRalphabeta+ cells by PD-1 and/or TIGIT gave four subsets. The V gene is TRBV28, the J gene TRBJ2-2; TRBD1 matches 7 bases. Sequences were derived from CD8+ T cells from PBMCs, sampled at baseline or after one month of anti-PD-1 therapy (not recorded which). The origin of this receptor is a human donor with melanoma. This chain's CDR3 is CASSLGTVNTGELFF. The CDR3 DNA sequence: TGTGCCAGCAGTTTAGGGACAGTGAACACCGGGGAGCTGTTTTTT.